What follows describes a single T cell receptor beta chain. Antigen unknown. Generated by immunoSEQ multiplex PCR, the TCRdb table keeps only in-frame clones and is missing some. The sample holds around 16,000 clones; approximately 90% are singletons and the top ten take roughly 13%. Unstimulated regulatory T cells (CD4+CD25+CD127-), CD4+CD25- non-regulatory cells, CD4 and CD8 cells were FACS-sorted from thawed PBMCs. The sample originates from a study of Tregs in tolerant kidney transplant recipients. Overall study findings and caveats: The small number of patients limits these findings pending further validation. Biological reproducibility was not directly addressed, but technical replication error appeared minimal. Tregs expanded with activated donor B cells seemed most donor-specific.

Trimming removed 0 bases from V and 9 bases from J, with 16 bases in between. CDR3 length equals 15 residues. CDR1 is SGHDT and CDR2 is YYEEEE in the germline V gene. The V and J genes are TRBV5-6 and TRBJ2-1; possibly TRBD2 for D (6 bases). This receptor was identified in a human donor in good health. Source material: CD8+ T cells from blood. The CDR3 sequence is CASSLVGNAGSEQFF. The CDR3 DNA is TGTGCCAGCAGCTTGGTTGGGAATGCGGGGAGTGAGCAGTTCTTC.